This TCR beta chain emerged from a study of beta chain features in type 1 diabetes (dated by TCRdb to the late 2010s). About the study as a whole: Patients and healthy donors did not differ in mean age, gender distribution, total cell number or subset yield. A total of about 100,000,000 sorted cells were examined across all samples, and RNA yield correlated strongly with the number of cells per subset. In the study, recently diagnosed type 1 diabetes patients and matched healthy donors were compared on the TCRB repertoires of their sorted circulating CD4+ T cell subsets. Regulatory and stem cell-like memory subsets were obtained from only 8 patients and about 8 healthy donors, while naive and central memory subsets were obtained from all 30 or so donors. The investigation overall reported the following: In all four CD4+ subsets, TCRB CDR3 length was moderately but significantly shorter in type 1 diabetes patients. Patients with type 1 diabetes made fewer insertions and deleted more nucleotides at VDJ recombination sites, implying thymic rearrangement abnormalities. PCR might favor shorter templates, but patient and control samples were amplified and corrected together, so any skew would affect both groups equally. The naive, central memory and regulatory TCRB repertoires appeared to resemble one another more closely among patients than among healthy donors. Because small numbers of individuals were included in the HLA sub-analyses, any influence of HLA type on TCRB rearrangement was left unresolved. Because cDNA was sequenced instead of genomic DNA, activated cells with high expression could be over-represented, although the groups did not differ in activation or CD3 levels.

The CDR3 runs 14 residues from the cysteine to the phenylalanine. The entry retains the CDR3 DNA only, 42 bases that are in frame from base 1. V is pared back by 0 bases and J by 2 bases, with 7 bases lying between the germline termini. Per the germline V gene (reference sequence), WNHNN is the CDR1 and SYGVQD is the CDR2. A word on this clone: This clone's antigen is unknown. Nothing much larger sits one base from this clone, and base qualities are not available.

Each donor gave one peripheral blood draw, around 100 mL on average, collected into heparinised tubes. Using a panel that included CD45RO, CCR7, CD25, CD127, CD95 and CD27, naive, central memory, regulatory and stem cell-like memory CD4+ T cells were sorted on a BD FACSAria II. Every sorted population had a purity above 98%. PBMCs were isolated right away by Lymphoprep density gradient centrifugation and were stained directly, without culture. Samples were stained and sorted in pairs, with one healthy donor and one patient per experiment, so that batch effects were minimized. The High Capacity cDNA Reverse Transcription Kit was used to reverse transcribe all of the isolated RNA, meaning that expressed TCRB transcripts were what got sequenced. Deep immunoSEQ sequencing was applied to naive, central memory and regulatory T cell samples, giving an average of around 3.8 million total reads per sample. Sorted cells were lysed in RLT buffer, and RNA was extracted using DNase-treated RNeasy Micro or Mini kits according to cell number. Each cell subset was processed on its own to prevent cross-contamination, while patient and healthy donor samples were processed together. The immunoSEQ multiplex PCR was used to amplify TCRB sequences from cDNA, generating 87-bp fragments that spanned the CDR3 region. The amplicons were sequenced using the Illumina HiSeq platform. Under the source paper's analysis protocol: Synthetic template baselines were used to correct PCR bias computationally, reads within Hamming distance 2 were collapsed together, and singletons that could not be merged were discarded. Reads were aligned against IMGT to assign V, D and J genes, CDR3 length and insertions or deletions at six rearrangement sites. Within each subset, clonotype counts were normalized to the number of sorted cells before true diversity and Gini coefficients were calculated with the tcR R package. The overlap coefficient, calculated on TCRB nucleotide sequences, was used to quantify repertoire sharing. Out-of-frame TCRB sequences from naive cells were analyzed as a proxy for the pre-selection repertoire. TCRdb took this table from immuneACCESS and kept in-frame rearrangements with V and J called. Such tables lack part of the clones; where checked against another copy, unresolved V genes explain under half of the gap, and the rest is unexplained. The V and J calls and clone size were taken over from that table, and D and trimming were inferred from the DNA. The sample profile shows more than 550,000 clones; around an eighth of them were found once. Of the sample, 0.03% to 0.045% is held by the ten largest clones.

The rearrangement joined TRBV10-1 to TRBJ2-5; the D region is possibly TRBD1 or TRBD2, each matching across 5 bases. The specimen sequenced was naive CD4+ T cells from blood. The sample's cell subset or site label, in plain terms: true naive CD4+ T cells. The receptor's source is a young man with type 1 diabetes. The bases read TGCGCCAGCAGTGAGTCGAGGGGACAAGAGACCCAGTACTTC. Its coded protein is CASSESRGQETQYF.